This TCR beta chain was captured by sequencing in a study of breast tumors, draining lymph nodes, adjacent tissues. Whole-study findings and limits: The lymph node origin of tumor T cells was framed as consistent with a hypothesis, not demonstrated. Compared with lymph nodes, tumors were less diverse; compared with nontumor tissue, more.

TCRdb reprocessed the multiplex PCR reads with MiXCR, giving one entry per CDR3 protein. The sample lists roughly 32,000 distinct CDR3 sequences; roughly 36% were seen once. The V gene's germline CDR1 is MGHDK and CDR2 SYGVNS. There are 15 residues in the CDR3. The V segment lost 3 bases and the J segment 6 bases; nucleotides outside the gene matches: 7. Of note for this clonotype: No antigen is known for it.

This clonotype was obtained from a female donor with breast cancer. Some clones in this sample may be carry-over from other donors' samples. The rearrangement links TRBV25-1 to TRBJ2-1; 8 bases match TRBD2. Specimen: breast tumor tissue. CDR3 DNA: TGTGCCAGCAGTGAGCCGGGGGGGCTGGGCAATGAGCAGTTCTTC. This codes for CASSEPGGLGNEQFF.